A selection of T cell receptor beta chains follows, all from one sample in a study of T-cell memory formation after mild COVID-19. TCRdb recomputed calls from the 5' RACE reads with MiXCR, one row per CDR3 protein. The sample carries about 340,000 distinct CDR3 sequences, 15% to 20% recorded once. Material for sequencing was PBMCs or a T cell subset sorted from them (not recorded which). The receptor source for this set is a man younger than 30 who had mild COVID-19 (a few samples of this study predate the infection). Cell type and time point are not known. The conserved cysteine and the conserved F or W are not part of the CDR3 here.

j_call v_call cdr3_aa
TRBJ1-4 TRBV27 ASSPVWATNEKLF
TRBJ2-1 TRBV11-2 ASSLEARDNEQF
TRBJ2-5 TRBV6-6 ASSRDAGSETQY
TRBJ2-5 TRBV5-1 AAGGGPQETQY
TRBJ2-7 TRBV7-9 ASSSPGLAGGNSYEQY
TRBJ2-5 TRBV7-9 ASSYWALQETQY
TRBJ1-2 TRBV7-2 ASSSYVGSGYT
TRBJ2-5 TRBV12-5 ASGLGDSTQETQY
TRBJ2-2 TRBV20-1 SARIRGYPTGELF
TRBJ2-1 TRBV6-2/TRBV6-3 ASSYYRGLMVNEQF
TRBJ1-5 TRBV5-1 ASSVGEHSNQPQH
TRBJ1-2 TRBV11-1 ASSYLPGPAGYGYT
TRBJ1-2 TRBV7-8 ASSWDSLNYGYT
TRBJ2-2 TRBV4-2 ASSAGQGNTGELF
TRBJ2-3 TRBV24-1 ATSGTSTDTQY
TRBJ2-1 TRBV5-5 ASSPLAGGSYNEQF
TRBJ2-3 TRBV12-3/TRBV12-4 ASSLFSISTDTQY
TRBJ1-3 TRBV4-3 ASSQDPGVGNTIY
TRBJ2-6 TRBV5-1 ASSLEGQGARWSGANVLT
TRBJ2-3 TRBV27 ASSWALLPDTDTQY
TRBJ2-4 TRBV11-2 ASSLGWGHRNIQY
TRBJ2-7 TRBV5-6 ASSLEPGNEQY
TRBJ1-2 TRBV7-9 ASSLGGAPGRDGYT
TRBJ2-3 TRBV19 ASSIQATSTDTQY
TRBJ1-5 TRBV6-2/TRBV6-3 ASSYSIASGQSMYQPQH
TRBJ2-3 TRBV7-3 ASSSGQGYTDTQY
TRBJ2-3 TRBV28 ASSLGGWTGTDTQY
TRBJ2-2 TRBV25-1 ASMRGGVGTGELF
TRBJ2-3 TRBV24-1 ATSGTSGRSTDTQY
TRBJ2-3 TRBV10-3 AISEGETGATDTQY
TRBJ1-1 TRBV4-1 ASSQDWGEGAKSF
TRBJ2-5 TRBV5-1 ASSGGRGKETQY
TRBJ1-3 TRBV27 ASRKRQGNTIY
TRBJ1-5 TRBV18 ASSRDRASQPQH
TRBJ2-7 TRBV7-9 ASSSRVSYEQY
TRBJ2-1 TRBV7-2 ASSLRTSGEQF
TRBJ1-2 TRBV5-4 ASSRVGAYGYT
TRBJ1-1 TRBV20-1 SARDTENTEAF
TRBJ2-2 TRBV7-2 ASSLNVGNTGELF
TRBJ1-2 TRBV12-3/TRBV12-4 ASSLMDAGINYGYT
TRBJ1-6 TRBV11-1 ASSFGTGVNSPLH
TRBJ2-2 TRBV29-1 SVEVMNPRNTGELF
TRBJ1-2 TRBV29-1 SVDGEDGDFYGYT
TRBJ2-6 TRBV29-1 SASSGEVSGANVLT
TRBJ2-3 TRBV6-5 ASSYLWASGGLDTQY
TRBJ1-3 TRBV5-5 ASSLGRTDSGNTIY
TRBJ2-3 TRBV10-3 ASGEGGYYTDTQY
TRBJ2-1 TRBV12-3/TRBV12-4 ASSLSQGYNEQF
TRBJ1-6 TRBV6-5 ASSARWSGDNSPLH
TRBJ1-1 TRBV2 ASEGIPNTEAF
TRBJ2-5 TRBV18 ASSAVGDKETQY
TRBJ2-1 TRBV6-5 ASTYGGGLYNEQF
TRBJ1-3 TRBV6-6 ASSGQKSGNTIY
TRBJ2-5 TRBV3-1 ASSQDAGFLKTQY
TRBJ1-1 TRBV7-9 ASSFSTGGTAF